Presented here are 14 T cell receptor beta chains from one specimen sequenced in a study of HIV-infected patients and healthy controls. About 550 ng RNA was reverse transcribed with alpha and beta constant-region primers. Separate chain-specific third strand synthesis with multiplexing indices produced the alpha and beta libraries. Using its own MiXCR run on the 5' RACE reads, TCRdb lists one record per CDR3 protein. Of 11,000 to 15,000 distinct CDR3 sequences in the sample, roughly a tenth were seen once. All unsorted peripheral T cells were captured because whole blood was used without fractionation. The sample taken for sequencing was blood. Receptors were obtained from an adult in good health.

This clonotype has ten or more counts. This sequence joins TRBV20-1 and TRBJ1-1; D is uncertain. The germline V and J ends were trimmed by 4 bases and 0 bases, with 15 bases remaining between them. The CDR3 sequence is 15 residues long. CDR1 DFQATT and CDR2 SNEGSKA come from the germline V gene (reference sequence). The CDR3 here is CSATTDTSMNTEAFF. Written as DNA, the CDR3 is TGCAGTGCTACTACTGACACCAGCATGAACACTGAAGCTTTCTTT.

In regard to this clonotype: This sequence may be a read error, since a much larger clone differs from it by one base. The chain uses TRBV7-2 and TRBJ2-1; the match to TRBD1 covers 9 bases. The CDR3 is 16 residues long. Looked up from germline, CDR1 is SGHTA and CDR2 is FQGNSA. Here the CDR3 DNA reads TGTGCCAGCAGCGCGTCCGGGACAGGGACTTACAATGAGCAGTTATTC. Amino acid sequence: CASSASGTGTYNEQLF.

This clonotype has ten or more counts. The V and J genes are TRBV19 and TRBJ1-6; the match to TRBD1 covers 8 bases. CDR1 is LNHDA and CDR2 is SQIVND in the germline V gene (reference sequence). This CDR3 is 16 amino acids long. V lost 6 bases to trimming and J lost 6 bases; unmatched junction nucleotides: 10. The CDR3 DNA follows: TGTGCCAGTAGACGGCCGGGACAGGCGCCTAATTCACCCCTCCACTTT. It codes for CASRRPGQAPNSPLHF.

This clonotype was counted many times. V usage is TRBV6-2 or TRBV6-3 and J usage is TRBJ2-1; possibly TRBD1 for D (6 bases). The CDR3 spans 15 residues. Germline lookup yields CDR1 MNHEY and CDR2 SVGEGT. V lost 0 bases and J lost 7, with 13 bases in between. DNA of the CDR3: TGTGCCAGCAGTTACTCGAGCGACAGGCGGAATGAGCAGTTCTTC. Protein product: CASSYSSDRRNEQFF.

This clonotype rates as medium-sized. The chain employs TRBV3-1 and TRBJ2-5; D possibly corresponds to TRBD2 (6 bases). The CDR3 spans 13 residues. Trimming left V 3 bases short and J 3 bases short, with 8 bases between. CDR1 is LGHDT and CDR2 is YNNKEL in the germline V gene (reference sequence). This CDR3 reads CASSHGGKETQYF. The CDR3 DNA is TGTGCCAGCAGCCACGGGGGAAAAGAGACCCAGTACTTC.

This clonotype was observed at least ten times. This chain links TRBV10-3 with TRBJ1-2, with D maybe TRBD1 (6 bases). There are 14 residues in the CDR3. The V gene lost 6 bases and the J gene lost 5 bases, with 16 bases spanning the gap. Per the germline V gene, CDR1 is ENHRY and CDR2 is SYGVKD. CDR3 sequence reads: CAIRDDRNLYGYTF. As DNA, the CDR3 is TGTGCCATCAGGGACGACAGGAACCTTTATGGCTACACCTTC.

This clonotype was counted many times. The V call is TRBV27, the J call TRBJ2-1; TRBD2 matches at 7 bases. There are 16 residues in the CDR3. The V and J ends lost 5 bases and 0 bases, in that order; junction bases with no gene match: 7. Germline lookup yields CDR1 MNHEY and CDR2 SMNVEV (reference sequence). The DNA for the CDR3 is TGTGCCAGCAGTGGAGGGGACTACAGCTCCTACAATGAGCAGTTCTTC. This encodes CASSGGDYSSYNEQFF.

This clonotype showed up many times. The rearrangement uses TRBV12-3 or TRBV12-4 and TRBJ1-5, with D uncertain. The CDR3 is 17 amino acids. Trimming took off 6 bases at V and 0 bases at J, with 18 bases between the two ends. The CDR3 sequence is CASRPLGGEYSNQPQHF. CDR3 coding DNA: TGTGCCAGCAGGCCCCTGGGAGGAGAATATAGCAATCAGCCCCAGCATTTT.

This clonotype occurred a few times. The chain uses TRBV7-6 and TRBJ2-3; 7 bases map to TRBD1. CDR1 and CDR2 (germline): SGHVS, FNYEAQ. The CDR3 has 14 amino acids. The J segment lost 4 bases and the V segment lost 4 bases, leaving 5 bases of the junction unmatched. CDR3 sequence reads: CASSSDQGADTQYF. The CDR3 nucleotides read TGTGCCAGCAGCTCGGACCAGGGGGCAGATACGCAGTATTTT.

This clonotype occurred a few times. The chain has TRBV2 and TRBJ2-7; D is unresolved. Germline V lookup: CDR1 SNHLY, CDR2 FYNNEI. The V end lost 4 bases, the J end lost 4 bases, and 8 bases lay between the germline ends. This CDR3 has 12 residues. The CDR3: CASSARVYEQYF. CDR3 nucleotide sequence: TGTGCCAGCAGTGCCCGGGTGTACGAGCAGTACTTC.

This sequence joins TRBV27 and TRBJ2-1; 8 nucleotides agree with TRBD2. V gave up 8 bases and J gave up 6 bases; unmatched junction bases: 15. Per germline, CDR1 MNHEY and CDR2 SMNVEV (reference sequence). CDR3 size: 16 residues. The DNA of the CDR3 is TGTGCCAGCGGTTACTTAGCGGGACGTTTTGGCAATGAGCAGTTCTTC. This encodes CASGYLAGRFGNEQFF.

This clonotype was seen many times. This rearrangement joins TRBV20-1 to TRBJ1-2; a weak D match, TRBD1 (5 bases). This CDR3 contains 13 residues. Deletions cut 3 bases from V and 5 bases from J, with 13 bases between. In germline, CDR1 is DFQATT, CDR2 SNEGSKA (reference sequence). CDR3 residues: CSASGQLFYGYTF. As DNA, the CDR3 is TGCAGTGCTAGCGGACAACTCTTTTATGGCTACACCTTC.

This clonotype was observed many times. The V gene is TRBV4-1, the J gene TRBJ1-6, with D unclear. Trimming took 0 bases from V and 0 from J, leaving 12 bases between them. CDR1 and CDR2 (germline): MGHRA, YSYEKL. The CDR3 is made up of 18 amino acids. CDR3 residues: CASSQDRILGSYNSPLHF. The CDR3 region has the DNA TGCGCCAGCAGCCAAGATAGGATTTTGGGCTCCTATAATTCACCCCTCCACTTT.

This clonotype was observed at least ten times. V and J are TRBV19 and TRBJ1-4; D unresolved. CDR1 is LNHDA and CDR2 is SQIVND in the germline V gene (reference sequence). Trimming pared 5 bases from V and 0 bases from J, leaving 10 bases between. The CDR3 length is 15 residues. Written as DNA, the CDR3 is TGTGCCAGTAGTTTATCATTGGCAACTAATGAAAAACTGTTTTTT. Protein product: CASSLSLATNEKLFF.